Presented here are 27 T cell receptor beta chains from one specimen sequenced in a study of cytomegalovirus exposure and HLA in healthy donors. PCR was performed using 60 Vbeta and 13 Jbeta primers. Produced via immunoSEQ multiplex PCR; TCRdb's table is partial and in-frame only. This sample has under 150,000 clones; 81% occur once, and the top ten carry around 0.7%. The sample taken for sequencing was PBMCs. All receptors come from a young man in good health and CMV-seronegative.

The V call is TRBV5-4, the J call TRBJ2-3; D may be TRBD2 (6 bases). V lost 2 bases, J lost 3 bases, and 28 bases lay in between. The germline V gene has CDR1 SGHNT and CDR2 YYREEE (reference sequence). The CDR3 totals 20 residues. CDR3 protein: CASSLLQISSSGGITDTQYF. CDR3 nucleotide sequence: TGTGCCAGCAGCTTATTGCAGATAAGTTCTTCCGGAGGGATTACAGATACGCAGTATTTT.

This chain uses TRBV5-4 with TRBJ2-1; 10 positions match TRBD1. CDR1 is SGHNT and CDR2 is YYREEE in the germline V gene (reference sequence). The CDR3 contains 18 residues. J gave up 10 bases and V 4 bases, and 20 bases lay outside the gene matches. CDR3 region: CASSNPGQGRGLYGEQFF. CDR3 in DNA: TGTGCCAGCAGCAATCCGGGACAGGGGCGAGGTTTGTACGGGGAGCAGTTCTTC.

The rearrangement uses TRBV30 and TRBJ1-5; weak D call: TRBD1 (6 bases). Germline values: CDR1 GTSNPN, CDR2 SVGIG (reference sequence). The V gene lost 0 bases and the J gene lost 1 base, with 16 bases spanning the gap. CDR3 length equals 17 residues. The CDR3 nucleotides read TGTGCCTGGAGTGTTGGTTGGGCAGGGGTGAGCAATCAGCCCCAGCATTTT. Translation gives CAWSVGWAGVSNQPQHF.

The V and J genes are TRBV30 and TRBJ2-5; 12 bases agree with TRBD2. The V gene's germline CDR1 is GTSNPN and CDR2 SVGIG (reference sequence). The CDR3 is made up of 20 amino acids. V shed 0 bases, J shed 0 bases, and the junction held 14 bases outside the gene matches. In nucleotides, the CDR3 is TGTGCCTGGAGTGTGGGAACTAGCGGGGGGCGCCATTGGTACCAAGAGACCCAGTACTTC. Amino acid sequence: CAWSVGTSGGRHWYQETQYF.

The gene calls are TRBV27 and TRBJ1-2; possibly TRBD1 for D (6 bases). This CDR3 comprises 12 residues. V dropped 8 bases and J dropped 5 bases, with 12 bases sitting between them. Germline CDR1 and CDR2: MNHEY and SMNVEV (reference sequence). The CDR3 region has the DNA TGTGCCAGCGCCAAAACAGGGTATGGCTACACCTTC. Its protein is CASAKTGYGYTF.

As DNA, the CDR3 is TGTGCCATCAGAATTGCGGGAAAGGAGGCCTACAATGAGCAGTTCTTC. Encoded protein: CAIRIAGKEAYNEQFF. The V and J genes are TRBV10-3 and TRBJ2-1; possible D gene TRBD2, 6 bases. CDR1 and CDR2 (germline): ENHRY, SYGVKD. The V end was cut by 6 bases, the J end by 2 bases, with 17 bases between. The CDR3 is made up of 16 amino acids.

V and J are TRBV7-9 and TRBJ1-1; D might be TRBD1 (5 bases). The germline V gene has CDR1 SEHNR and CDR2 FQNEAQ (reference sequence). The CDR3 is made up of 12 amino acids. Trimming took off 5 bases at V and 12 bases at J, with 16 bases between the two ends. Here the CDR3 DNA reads TGTGCCAGCAGCCCAAGTGGGGGGGTGTCTTTCTTT. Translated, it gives CASSPSGGVSFF.

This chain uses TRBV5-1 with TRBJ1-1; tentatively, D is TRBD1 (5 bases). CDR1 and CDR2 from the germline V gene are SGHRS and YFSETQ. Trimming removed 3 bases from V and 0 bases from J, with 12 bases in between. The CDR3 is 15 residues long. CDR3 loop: CASSSQGGLNTEAFF. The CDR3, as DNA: TGCGCCAGCAGCTCTCAGGGAGGCTTGAACACTGAAGCTTTCTTT.

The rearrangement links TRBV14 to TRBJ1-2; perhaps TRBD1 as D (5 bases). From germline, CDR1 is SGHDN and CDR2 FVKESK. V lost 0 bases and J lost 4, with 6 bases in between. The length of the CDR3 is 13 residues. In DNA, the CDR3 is TGTGCCAGCAGCCAAGATACAGGCTATGGCTACACCTTC. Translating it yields CASSQDTGYGYTF.

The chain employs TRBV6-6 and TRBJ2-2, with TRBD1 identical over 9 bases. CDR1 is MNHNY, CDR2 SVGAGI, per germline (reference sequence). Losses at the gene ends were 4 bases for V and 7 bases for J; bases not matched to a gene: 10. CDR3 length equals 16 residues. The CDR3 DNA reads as TGTGCCAGCAGTTCAAACAGGGGGCTAGAGGGCGGGGAGCTGTTTTTT. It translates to CASSSNRGLEGGELFF.

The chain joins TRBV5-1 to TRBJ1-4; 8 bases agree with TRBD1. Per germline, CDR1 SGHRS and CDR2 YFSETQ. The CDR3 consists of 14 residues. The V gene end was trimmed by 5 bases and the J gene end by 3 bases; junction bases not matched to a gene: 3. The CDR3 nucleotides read TGCGCCAGCAGATCAGGGGGCTCTAATGAAAAACTGTTTTTT. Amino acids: CASRSGGSNEKLFF.

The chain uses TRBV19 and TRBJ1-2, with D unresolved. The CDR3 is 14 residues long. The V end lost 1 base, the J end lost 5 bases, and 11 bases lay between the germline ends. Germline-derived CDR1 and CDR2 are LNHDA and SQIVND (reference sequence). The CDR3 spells CASSIVRRDYGYTF. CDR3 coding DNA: TGTGCCAGTAGTATAGTGAGGAGGGATTATGGCTACACCTTC.

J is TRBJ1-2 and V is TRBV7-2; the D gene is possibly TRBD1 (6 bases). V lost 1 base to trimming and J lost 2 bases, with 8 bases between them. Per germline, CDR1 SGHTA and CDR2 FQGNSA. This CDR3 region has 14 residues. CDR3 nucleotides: TGTGCCAGCAGCTTAGTTGGACAGAACTATGGCTACACCTTC. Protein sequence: CASSLVGQNYGYTF.

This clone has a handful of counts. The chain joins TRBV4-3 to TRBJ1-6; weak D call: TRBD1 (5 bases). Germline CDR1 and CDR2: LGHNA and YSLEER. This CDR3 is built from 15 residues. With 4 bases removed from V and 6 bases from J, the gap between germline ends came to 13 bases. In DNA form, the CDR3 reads TGCGCCAGCAGCCCAGACCCCGGGGGTAATTCACCCCTCCACTTT. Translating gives CASSPDPGGNSPLHF.

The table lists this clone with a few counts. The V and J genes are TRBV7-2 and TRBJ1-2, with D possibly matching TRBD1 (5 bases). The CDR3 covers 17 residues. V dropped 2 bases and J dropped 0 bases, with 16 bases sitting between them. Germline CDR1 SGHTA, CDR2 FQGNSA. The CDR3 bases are TGTGCCAGCAGCTTAATCGGTGGGGGGGAGCCTAACTATGGCTACACCTTC. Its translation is CASSLIGGGEPNYGYTF.

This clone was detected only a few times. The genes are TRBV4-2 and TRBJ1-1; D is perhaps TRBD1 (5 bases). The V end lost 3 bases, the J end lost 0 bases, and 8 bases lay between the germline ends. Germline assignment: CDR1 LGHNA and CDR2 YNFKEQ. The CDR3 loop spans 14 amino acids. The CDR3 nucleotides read TGTGCCAGCAGCCATTCAGGGTTGAACACTGAAGCTTTCTTT. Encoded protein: CASSHSGLNTEAFF.

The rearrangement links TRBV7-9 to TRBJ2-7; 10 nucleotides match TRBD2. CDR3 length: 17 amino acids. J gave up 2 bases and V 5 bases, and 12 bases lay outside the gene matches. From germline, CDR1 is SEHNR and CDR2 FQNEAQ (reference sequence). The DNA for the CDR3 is TGTGCCAGCAGCCAGTTGGTTAGCGGGGGGCGGGCCTACGAGCAGTACTTC. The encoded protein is CASSQLVSGGRAYEQYF.

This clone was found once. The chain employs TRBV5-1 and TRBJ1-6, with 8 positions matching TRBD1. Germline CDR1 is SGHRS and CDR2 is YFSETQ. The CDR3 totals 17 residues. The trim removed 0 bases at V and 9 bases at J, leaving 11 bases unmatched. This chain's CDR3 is CASSLAGGQGVGSPLHF. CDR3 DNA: TGCGCCAGCAGCTTGGCCGGCGGACAGGGTGTAGGTTCACCCCTCCACTTT. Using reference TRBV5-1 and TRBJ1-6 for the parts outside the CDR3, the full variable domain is KAGVTQTPRYLIKTRGQQVTLSCSPISGHRSVSWYQQTPGQGLQFLFEYFSETQRNKGNFPGRFSGRQFSNSRSEMNVSTLELGDSALYLCASSLAGGQGVGSPLHFGNGTRLTVT.

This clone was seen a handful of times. The CDR3 reads CASSSPQGAKYGYTF. Here the CDR3 DNA reads TGTGCCAGCAGCTCCCCACAGGGGGCCAAGTATGGCTACACCTTC. The rearrangement uses TRBV7-9 and TRBJ1-2, with 9 bases identical to TRBD1. This CDR3 is 15 amino acids long. J was trimmed by 5 bases and V by 4 bases; bases with no gene match: 8. CDR1 is SEHNR, CDR2 FQNEAQ, per germline (reference sequence).

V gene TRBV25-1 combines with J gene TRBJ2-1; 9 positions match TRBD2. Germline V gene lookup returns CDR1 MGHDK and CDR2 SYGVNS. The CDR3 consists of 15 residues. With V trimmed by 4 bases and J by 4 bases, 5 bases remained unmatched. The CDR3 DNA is TGTGCCAGCAGTGCAGCTAGCGGGGTTTACAATGAGCAGTTCTTC. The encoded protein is CASSAASGVYNEQFF.

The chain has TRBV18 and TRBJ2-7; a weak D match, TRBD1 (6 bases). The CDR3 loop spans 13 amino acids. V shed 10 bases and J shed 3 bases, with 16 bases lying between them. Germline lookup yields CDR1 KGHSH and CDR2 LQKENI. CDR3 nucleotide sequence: TGTGCCACCTCTCAAAGGGGGAACTACGAGCAGTACTTC. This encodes CATSQRGNYEQYF.

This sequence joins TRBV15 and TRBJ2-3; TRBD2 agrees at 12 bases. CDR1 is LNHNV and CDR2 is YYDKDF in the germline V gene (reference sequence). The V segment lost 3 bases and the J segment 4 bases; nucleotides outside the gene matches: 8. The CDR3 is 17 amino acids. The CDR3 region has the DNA TGTGCCACCAGCAGGATGCTAGCGGGGGGGCAGGCAGATACGCAGTATTTT. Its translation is CATSRMLAGGQADTQYF.

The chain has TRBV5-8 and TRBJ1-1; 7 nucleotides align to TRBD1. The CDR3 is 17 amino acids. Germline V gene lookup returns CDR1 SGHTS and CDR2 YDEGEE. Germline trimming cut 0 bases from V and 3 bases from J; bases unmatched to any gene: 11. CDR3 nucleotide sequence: TGTGCCAGCAGCTTGGTGGACAGGCGGGTAACTCACACTGAAGCTTTCTTT. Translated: CASSLVDRRVTHTEAFF.

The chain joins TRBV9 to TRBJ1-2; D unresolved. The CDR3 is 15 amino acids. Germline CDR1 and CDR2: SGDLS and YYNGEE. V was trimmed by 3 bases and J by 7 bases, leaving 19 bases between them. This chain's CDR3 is CASSAEDNRSFGYTF. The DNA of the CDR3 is TGTGCCAGCAGCGCCGAAGACAATAGGTCCTTTGGCTACACCTTC.

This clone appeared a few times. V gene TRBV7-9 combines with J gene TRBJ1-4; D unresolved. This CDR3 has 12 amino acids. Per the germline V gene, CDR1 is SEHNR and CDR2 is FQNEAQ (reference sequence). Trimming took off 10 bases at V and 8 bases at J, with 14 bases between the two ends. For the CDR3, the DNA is TGTGCCACCAGTCGGTTCCGCGAAAAACTGTTTTTT. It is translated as CATSRFREKLFF.

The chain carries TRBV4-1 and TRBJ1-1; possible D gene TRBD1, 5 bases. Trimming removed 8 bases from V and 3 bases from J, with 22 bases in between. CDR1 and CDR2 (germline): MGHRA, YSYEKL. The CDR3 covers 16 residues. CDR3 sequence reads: CASAGFREVSDTEAFF. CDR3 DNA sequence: TGCGCCAGCGCAGGGTTTCGAGAGGTTTCTGACACTGAAGCTTTCTTT.

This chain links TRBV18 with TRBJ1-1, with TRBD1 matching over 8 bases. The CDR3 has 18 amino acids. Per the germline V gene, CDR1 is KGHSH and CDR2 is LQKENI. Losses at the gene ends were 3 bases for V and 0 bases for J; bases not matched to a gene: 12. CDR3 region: CASSPALWTGQMNTEAFF. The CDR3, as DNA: TGTGCCAGCTCACCTGCCTTGTGGACAGGGCAAATGAACACTGAAGCTTTCTTT.